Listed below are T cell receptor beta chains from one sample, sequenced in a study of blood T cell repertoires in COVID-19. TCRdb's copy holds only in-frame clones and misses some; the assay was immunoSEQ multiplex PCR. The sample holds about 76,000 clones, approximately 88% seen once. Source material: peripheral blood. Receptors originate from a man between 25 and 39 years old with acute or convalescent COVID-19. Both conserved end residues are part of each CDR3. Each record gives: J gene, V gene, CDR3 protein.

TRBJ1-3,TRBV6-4,CASSRRRLRNTIYF
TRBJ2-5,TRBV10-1,CASSEALPGQNRGETQYF
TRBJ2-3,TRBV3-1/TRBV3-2,CASSQDPASGRSLRQYF
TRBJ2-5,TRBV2,CASSVPGEETQYF
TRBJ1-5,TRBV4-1,CASSQREDRLNQPQHF
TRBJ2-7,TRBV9,CASSVRDRGFYEQYF
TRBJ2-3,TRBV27,CSSPGTSGRAGTDTQYF
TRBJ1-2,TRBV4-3,CASSQATSDYGYTF
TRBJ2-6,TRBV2,CASFIGRSGANVLTF
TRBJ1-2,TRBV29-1,CSVEEGDSNYGYTF
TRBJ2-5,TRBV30,CAWSTRDRRNQETQYF
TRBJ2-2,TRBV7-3,CASSLADGRAGGELFF
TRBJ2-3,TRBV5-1,CASSLVVSGSSDTQYF
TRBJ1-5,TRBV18,CASSPPREGNQPQHF
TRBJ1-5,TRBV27,CASSGMNQPQHF
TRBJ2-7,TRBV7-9,CASSHPERTGHYEQYF
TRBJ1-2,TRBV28,CASSFMELYGYTF
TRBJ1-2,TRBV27,CASSPRPDSSAYGYTF
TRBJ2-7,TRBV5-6,CASTRSGGAGGYEQYF
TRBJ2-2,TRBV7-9,CASRLVEAGGENTGELFF
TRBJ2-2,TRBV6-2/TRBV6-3,CASSYRPGGVNTGELFF
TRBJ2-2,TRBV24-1,CATSDLGRGNTGELFF
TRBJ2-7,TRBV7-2,CASSTRQGIGEQYF
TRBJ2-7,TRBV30,CAWNPGRDYEQYF
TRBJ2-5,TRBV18,CASSPGETQYF
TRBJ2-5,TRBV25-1,CASSEMGASETQYF
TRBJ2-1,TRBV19,CASGTSGSGNEQFF
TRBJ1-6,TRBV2,CASSSDGSPLHF
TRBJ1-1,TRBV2,CASGQQPNTEAFF
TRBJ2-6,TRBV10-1,CASSLGQGTFGANVLTF
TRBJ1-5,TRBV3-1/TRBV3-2,CASSRTANQPQHF
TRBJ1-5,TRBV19,CASTIQGHRRPQHF
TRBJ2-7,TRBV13,CASSSGLAEEGEQYF
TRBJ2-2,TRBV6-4,CATDRVRTGELFF
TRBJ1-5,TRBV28,CASITGVNGQPQHF
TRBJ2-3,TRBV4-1,CASSQASWREQTDTQYF
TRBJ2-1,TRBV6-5,CASRPDRPSYNEQFF
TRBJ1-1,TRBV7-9,CASSLHAEAFF
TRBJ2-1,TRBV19,CATARRTQWGEQFF
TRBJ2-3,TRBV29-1,CSVDSRSADTQYF
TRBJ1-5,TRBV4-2,CASSQEEKGNQPQHF
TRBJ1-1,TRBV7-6,CASSLGGGNTEAFF
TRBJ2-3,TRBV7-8,CASSLVGRGTADTQYF
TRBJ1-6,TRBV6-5,CASRTGIYNSPLHF
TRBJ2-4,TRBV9,CASSVGIAKNIQYF
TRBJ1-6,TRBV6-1,CASSDIADTNSPLHF
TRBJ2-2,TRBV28,CASSLTTGELFF
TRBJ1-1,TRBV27,CASSLSGATAGQAEAFF
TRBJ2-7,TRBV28,CASRLPRGRGEQYF
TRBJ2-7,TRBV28,CASSRQGSYEQYF
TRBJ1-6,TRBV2,CASSDPGQGWTPLHF
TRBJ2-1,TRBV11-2,CASSGITSEQFF
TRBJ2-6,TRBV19,CAVGTGVSGANVLTF
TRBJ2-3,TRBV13,CASSSLAGEIDTQYF
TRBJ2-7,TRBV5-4,CASSQMGSGYEQYF
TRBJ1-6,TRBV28,CASRPTDRVWNSPLHF
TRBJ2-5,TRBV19,CASSPTGGGLETQYF
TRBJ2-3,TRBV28,CASSSSGRSWGEDTQYF
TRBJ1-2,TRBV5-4,CASSLDRGRGYTF